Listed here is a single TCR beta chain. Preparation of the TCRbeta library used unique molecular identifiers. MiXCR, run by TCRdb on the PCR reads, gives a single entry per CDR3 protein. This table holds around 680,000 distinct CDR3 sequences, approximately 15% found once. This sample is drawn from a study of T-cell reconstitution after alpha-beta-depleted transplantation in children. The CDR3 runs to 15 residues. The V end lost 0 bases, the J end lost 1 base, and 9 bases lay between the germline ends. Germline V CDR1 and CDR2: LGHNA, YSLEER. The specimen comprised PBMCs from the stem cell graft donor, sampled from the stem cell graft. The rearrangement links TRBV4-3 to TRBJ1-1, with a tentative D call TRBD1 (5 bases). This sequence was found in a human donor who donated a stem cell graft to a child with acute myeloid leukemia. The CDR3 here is CASSQETGRNTEAFF. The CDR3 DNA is TGCGCCAGCAGCCAAGAAACAGGCCGGAACACTGAAGCTTTCTTT.